A selection of T cell receptor beta chains follows, all from one sample in a study of blood T cell repertoires in COVID-19. Some clones are missing from TCRdb's copy, which holds only in-frame ones; the method was immunoSEQ multiplex PCR. The sample lists approximately 140,000 clones, approximately 80% occurring once. Source material: peripheral blood. The receptors here all came from an elderly woman in a cohort sampled during active or convalescent COVID-19. Both conserved end residues are part of each CDR3. The order of the fields is clone size, J gene, D gene, V gene, CDR3 length, CDR3 DNA, CDR3 protein. A D gene is named only where the DNA matches it firmly. Clone sizes are given selectively: once, few, many, or a class where the clone is expanded.

NA | TRBJ2-1 | NA | TRBV23-1 | 11 | TGCGCCAGCAGTCCACTCAATGAGCAGTTCTTC | CASSPLNEQFF
NA | TRBJ1-1 | TRBD1 | TRBV24-1 | 15 | TGTGCCACCAGTGATCCCCGACAGGGAAACACTGAAGCTTTCTTT | CATSDPRQGNTEAFF
once | TRBJ2-5 | TRBD2 | TRBV7-2 | 13 | TGTGCCAGCGGGGCGGGGGGGGAAGAGACCCAGTACTTC | CASGAGGEETQYF
NA | TRBJ2-1 | NA | TRBV3-1/TRBV3-2 | 16 | TGTGCCAGCAGCCATTTGAGGGTCCCTATAAACAATGAGCAGTTCTTC | CASSHLRVPINNEQFF
NA | TRBJ1-5 | NA | TRBV19 | 14 | TGTGCCAGTACGCCCTACAGTAGCAATCAGCCCCAGCATTTT | CASTPYSSNQPQHF
NA | TRBJ2-3 | TRBD1 | TRBV27 | 16 | TGTGCCAGCAGTTACAGGGGGTCTTCTGACACAGATACGCAGTATTTT | CASSYRGSSDTDTQYF
NA | TRBJ1-1 | NA | TRBV3-1/TRBV3-2 | 13 | TGTGCCAGCAGCCCCTATGCAAACACTGAAGCTTTCTTT | CASSPYANTEAFF
NA | TRBJ1-5 | NA | TRBV12-3/TRBV12-4 | 13 | TGTGCCAGCAGTTGGGCGGGGGGGCAGCCCCAGCATTTT | CASSWAGGQPQHF
once | TRBJ1-1 | NA | TRBV2 | 12 | TGTGCCAGCGGCATCTCGGGGAGAGAAGCTTTCTTT | CASGISGREAFF
NA | TRBJ2-1 | TRBD2 | TRBV6-1 | 15 | TGTGCCAGCAGTGAGGGCCCTCGGGGGGGGACTGGGCAGTTCTTC | CASSEGPRGGTGQFF
NA | TRBJ1-1 | NA | TRBV7-2 | 14 | TGTGCCAGCAGCTTACGGGGAATGAACACTGAAGCTTTCTTT | CASSLRGMNTEAFF
NA | TRBJ1-2 | TRBD1 | TRBV25-1 | 14 | TGTGCCAGCAGTGAATTGACAGGGTCTGATGGCTACACCTTC | CASSELTGSDGYTF
NA | TRBJ2-1 | TRBD2 | TRBV2 | 16 | TGTGCCAGCAGTGCGTTAGCGGGGGGGATATACAATGAGCAGTTCTTC | CASSALAGGIYNEQFF
few | TRBJ2-5 | NA | TRBV7-9 | 14 | TGTGCCAGCAGCTTAACTCTGTATCTGGAGACCCAGTACTTC | CASSLTLYLETQYF
NA | TRBJ1-6 | NA | TRBV7-3 | 13 | TGTGCCAGCAGCCGTAATTATAATTCACCCCTCCACTTT | CASSRNYNSPLHF
NA | TRBJ1-2 | NA | TRBV19 | 15 | TGTGCCAGTAGTATCCGGGTATTATTAGGAGATGGCTACACCTTC | CASSIRVLLGDGYTF
NA | TRBJ2-2 | NA | TRBV5-4 | 14 | TGTGCCAGCAGCTTGGGGGGGCGGACCGGGGAGCTGTTTTTT | CASSLGGRTGELFF
NA | TRBJ2-1 | NA | TRBV3-1/TRBV3-2 | 16 | TGTGCCAGCAGCCAAGATGGGGCGGGGGCCGACAATGAGCAGTTCTTC | CASSQDGAGADNEQFF
NA | TRBJ1-2 | TRBD1 | TRBV5-1 | 14 | TGCGCCAGCAGCTTCATTGACAGGGACAATGGCTACACCTTC | CASSFIDRDNGYTF
NA | TRBJ1-5 | NA | TRBV6-5 | 15 | TGTGCCAGCTTCAGATCAGGTTATAGCAATCAGCCCCAGCATTTT | CASFRSGYSNQPQHF
NA | TRBJ1-2 | NA | TRBV5-1 | 14 | TGCGCCAGCTCCTGGGAAGGAGGAGACTATGGCTACACCTTC | CASSWEGGDYGYTF
NA | TRBJ1-5 | NA | TRBV29-1 | 15 | TGCAGCGTTGTGATGGAGGGGTTGAGCAATCAGCCCCAGCATTTT | CSVVMEGLSNQPQHF
NA | TRBJ2-3 | TRBD1 | TRBV6-5 | 15 | TGTGCCAGCATCCTTCGACAGGGGACGACAGATACGCAGTATTTT | CASILRQGTTDTQYF
once | TRBJ2-3 | TRBD2 | TRBV10-3 | 15 | TGTGCCATCGGGACTAGCGTAGGGGGGCCAGATACGCAGTATTTT | CAIGTSVGGPDTQYF
NA | TRBJ2-1 | TRBD2 | TRBV14 | 16 | TGTGCCAGCAGCCCGCGGACTAGCGGGGGGGCGGTTGAGCAGTTCTTC | CASSPRTSGGAVEQFF
NA | TRBJ2-5 | NA | TRBV5-4 | 15 | TGTGCCAGCAGCTTGGAACTAGCAAAGGGAGGGACCCAGTACTTC | CASSLELAKGGTQYF
NA | TRBJ2-3 | NA | TRBV5-1 | 15 | TGCGCCAGCAGGGGAGCCGGCGTTGGATCAGATACGCAGTATTTT | CASRGAGVGSDTQYF
NA | TRBJ1-2 | NA | TRBV4-2 | 15 | TGTGCCAGCAGCCAAGAACTCGGTACGCTCTATGGCTACACCTTC | CASSQELGTLYGYTF
NA | TRBJ2-7 | TRBD2 | TRBV5-1 | 17 | TGCGCCAGCAGCTTGGATGGACTAGCGGGGGGGTCCTACGAGCAGTACTTC | CASSLDGLAGGSYEQYF
NA | TRBJ2-5 | TRBD2 | TRBV5-1 | 16 | TGCGCCAGCAGCTCCTGGACTAGCGGGAACCAAGAGACCCAGTACTTC | CASSSWTSGNQETQYF
NA | TRBJ1-3 | TRBD1 | TRBV7-2 | 15 | TGTGCCAGCAGCTTAGGGCCAGGGGGTGGAAACACCATATATTTT | CASSLGPGGGNTIYF
NA | TRBJ2-3 | TRBD2 | TRBV29-1 | 13 | TGCAGCGCGGCGGGGGGCATGACAGATACGCAGTATTTT | CSAAGGMTDTQYF
once | TRBJ1-3 | TRBD1 | TRBV7-8 | 16 | TGTGCCAGCAGCCGTAACGCAGGGGGCCGTGGAAACACCATATATTTT | CASSRNAGGRGNTIYF
NA | TRBJ2-6 | TRBD1 | TRBV19 | 16 | TGTGCCAGCAGTAGACAGGGGGCGTTTGGGGCCAACGTCCTGACTTTC | CASSRQGAFGANVLTF
NA | TRBJ2-5 | NA | TRBV18 | 16 | TGTGCCAGCTCACCAGGGCAGAGTTTCTCTGGGGAGACCCAGTACTTC | CASSPGQSFSGETQYF
once | TRBJ1-2 | TRBD1 | TRBV2 | 13 | TGTGCCAGCAGTTTGGACAGGGCGGATGGCTACACCTTC | CASSLDRADGYTF
NA | TRBJ2-5 | TRBD2 | TRBV7-2 | 15 | TGTGCCAGCAGCCCGCCGGGACTAGCAGGGGAGACCCAGTACTTC | CASSPPGLAGETQYF
few | TRBJ1-2 | NA | TRBV19 | 13 | TGTGCCAGTAGATTACGACAGGACTATGGCTACACCTTC | CASRLRQDYGYTF
NA | TRBJ2-7 | TRBD1 | TRBV5-6 | 15 | TGTGCCAGCAGCCCCCCGGGACAGGGGCATCACGAGCAGTACTTC | CASSPPGQGHHEQYF
NA | TRBJ1-4 | NA | TRBV15 | 13 | TGTGCCACCAGCAGTAGGGAGAGGGAAAAACTGTTTTTT | CATSSREREKLFF